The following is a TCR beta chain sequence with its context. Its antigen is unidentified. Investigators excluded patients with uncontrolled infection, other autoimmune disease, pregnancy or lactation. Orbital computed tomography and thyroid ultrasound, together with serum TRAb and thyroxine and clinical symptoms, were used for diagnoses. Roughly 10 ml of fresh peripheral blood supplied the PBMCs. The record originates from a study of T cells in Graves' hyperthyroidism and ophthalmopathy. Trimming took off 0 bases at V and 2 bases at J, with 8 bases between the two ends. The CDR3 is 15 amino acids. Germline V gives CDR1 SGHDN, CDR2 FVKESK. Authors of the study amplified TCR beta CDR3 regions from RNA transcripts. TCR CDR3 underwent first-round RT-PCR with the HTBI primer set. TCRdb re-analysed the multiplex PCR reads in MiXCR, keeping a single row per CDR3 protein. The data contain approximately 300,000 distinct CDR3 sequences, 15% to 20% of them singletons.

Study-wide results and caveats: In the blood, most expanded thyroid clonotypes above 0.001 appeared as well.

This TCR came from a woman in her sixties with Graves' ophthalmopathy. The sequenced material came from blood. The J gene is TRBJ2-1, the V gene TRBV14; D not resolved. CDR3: CASSQDLRTYNEQFF. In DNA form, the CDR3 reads TGTGCCAGCAGCCAAGATTTACGGACCTACAATGAGCAGTTCTTC. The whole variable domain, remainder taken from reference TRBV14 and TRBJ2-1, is EAGVTQFPSHSVIEKGQTVTLRCDPISGHDNLYWYRRVMGKEIKFLLHFVKESKQDESGMPNNRFLAERTGGTYSTLKVQPAELEDSGVYFCASSQDLRTYNEQFFGPGTRLTVL.